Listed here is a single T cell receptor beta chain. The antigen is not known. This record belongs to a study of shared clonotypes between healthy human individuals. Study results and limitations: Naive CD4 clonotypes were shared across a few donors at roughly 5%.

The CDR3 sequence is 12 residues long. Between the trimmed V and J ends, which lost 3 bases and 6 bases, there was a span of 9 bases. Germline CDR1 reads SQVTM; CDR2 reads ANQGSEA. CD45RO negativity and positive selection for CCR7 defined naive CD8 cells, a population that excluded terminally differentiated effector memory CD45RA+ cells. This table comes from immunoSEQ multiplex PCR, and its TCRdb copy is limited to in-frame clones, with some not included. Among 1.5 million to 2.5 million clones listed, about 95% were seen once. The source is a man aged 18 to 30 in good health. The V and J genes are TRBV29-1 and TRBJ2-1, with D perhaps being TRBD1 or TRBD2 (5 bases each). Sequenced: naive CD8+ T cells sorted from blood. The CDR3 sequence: CSVEWGFNEQFF. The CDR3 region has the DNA TGCAGCGTTGAGTGGGGGTTCAATGAGCAGTTCTTC.